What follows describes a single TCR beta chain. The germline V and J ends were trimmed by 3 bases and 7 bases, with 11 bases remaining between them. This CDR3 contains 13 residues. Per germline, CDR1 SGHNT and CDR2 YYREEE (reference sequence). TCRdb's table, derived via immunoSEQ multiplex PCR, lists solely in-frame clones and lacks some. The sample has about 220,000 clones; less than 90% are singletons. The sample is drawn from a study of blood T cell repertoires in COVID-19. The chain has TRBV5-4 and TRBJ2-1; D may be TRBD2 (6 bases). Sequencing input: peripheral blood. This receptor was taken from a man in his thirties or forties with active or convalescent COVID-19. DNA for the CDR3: TGTGCCAGCAGCTCGGGACTCCCGAATGAGCAGTTCTTC. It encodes CASSSGLPNEQFF.